This entry concerns a single TCR beta chain. Sequencing templates came from extracted RNA that was reverse transcribed into cDNA. Repertoires were generated with immunoSEQ multiplex PCR, while TCRdb's copy carries only in-frame clones and drops some. The repertoire holds about 200,000 clones, with roughly 60% as singletons. This specimen comes from a study of CD8+ T cells in alopecia areata. The overall study: The investigators scored severity in treated patients by the percentage of affected scalp area.

Noted treatment: oral pan-JAK inhibitor, 5-10 mg twice daily. CDR1 and CDR2 from the germline V gene are MNHEY and SVGAGI. The ends were cut back, 6 bases at V and 4 bases at J, with 12 bases in the middle. The CDR3 sequence is 13 residues long. The receptor's source is a human donor with alopecia areata. This sample comprised CD4+ T cells sorted from blood, obtained at week 24, from a patient treated with tofacitinib. The V call is TRBV6-5, the J call TRBJ1-2, with a weak D call TRBD1 (5 bases). CDR3 sequence reads: CASSPVQVYGYTF. CDR3 in DNA: TGTGCCAGCAGCCCTGTACAGGTCTATGGCTACACCTTC.